The TCR beta chain described here comes from a study of blood T cell repertoires in COVID-19 (dated by TCRdb to between 2020 and 2021). Regarding the study in general: Samples covering the acute and convalescent phases of COVID-19 were provided by collaborators in the United States, Italy and Spain. The samples were drawn from two sources: the first 160 participants of the ongoing ImmuneRACE study, and 1,000 to 1,500 subjects contributed by 6 global collaborators. A de-identified subject ID, COVID-19 status, age in years and sex were almost always included in the sample metadata. The material from the prospective study consisted of cDNA or gDNA derived from T cells, B-cell-depleted T cells, or PBMCs. The repertoires were made available in a free public database intended to serve as a resource for research on the immune response to SARS-CoV-2. Where available, HLA class I and class II types were obtained from metadata supplied by the sample provider rather than from assay-based typing. Deeply sampled blood TCRbeta repertoires from subjects exposed to, actively infected with, or recovered from COVID-19 were included in the dataset.

Participants in the prospective study were enrolled through a virtual design, were aged about 18 to 100 years, and lived in approximately 25 United States geographic areas. In the prospective study, participants were assigned to cohorts based on the clinical history participants reported in a screening survey and a study questionnaire. In the prospective study, mobile phlebotomists collected whole blood, serum and a nasopharyngeal or oropharyngeal swab from each participant. Participants in the prospective study had the option to provide additional blood draws and questionnaires over an approximately 2-month period. Before DNA extraction, blood samples from the prospective study were shipped at room temperature or frozen. For this clone: The antigen this receptor binds is unknown. No base quality values were provided; no much bigger clone lies one nucleotide off.

TCRbeta CDR3 regions were amplified from genomic DNA by means of the immunoSEQ Assay, a bias-controlled multiplex PCR. Per the source publication's procedure: Within the assay, amplification of reference gene primers was used to estimate how many nucleated cells each sample contained. Sequence reads were collapsed and filtered to measure the absolute abundance of every unique TCRbeta CDR3 rearrangement. For each sample, productive Simpson clonality was calculated by taking the square root of Simpson's diversity index across productive rearrangements. The immuneACCESS repertoire file appears here via TCRdb, limited to in-frame rearrangements. These files lack a portion of the clones; in checked studies, under half of the deficit traces to unresolved V genes, and the cause of the others is not known. That table is the source of V, J and clone size, and D and trimming were worked out from the DNA. A total of roughly 130,000 clones appear in this sample, 84% of them only once. The biggest ten clones account for 4.5% to 6% of the sample.

The paper as a whole reports these results and caveats: The quantity of clinical and demographic metadata differed by source and by participant and was supplied without curation.

Material: PBMCs or T cells enriched from blood (not recorded which). This clonotype was sampled from a man aged 40-55 years with acute COVID-19.

The CDR3 protein: CATSDPRTSGTTSYNEQFF. DNA sequence: TGTGCCACCAGTGATCCCCGGACTAGCGGGACGACCTCCTACAATGAGCAGTTCTTC. Rearrangement joined TRBV24-1 to TRBJ2-1, and TRBD2 matches 12 of the central bases. There are 19 amino acids in the CDR3, from cysteine to phenylalanine inclusive. The retained sequence is limited to the CDR3, 57 bases, with the frame set at the first base. Ends trimmed: V by 3 bases, J by 0 bases; bases unmatched to a gene: 8. For CDR1 and CDR2, the germline V gene lists KGHDR and SFDVKD.